Listed below are T cell receptor beta chains from one sample, sequenced in a study of blood T cell repertoires in COVID-19. Method: immunoSEQ multiplex PCR; TCRdb's copy keeps in-frame clones and lacks some. The sample lists a few hundred thousand clones; around four fifths were seen once. The sequenced sample consisted of peripheral blood. Receptors originate from a man aged 25 to 40 with active or convalescent COVID-19. CDR3s include the opening cysteine and the closing phenylalanine or tryptophan. The D gene is left open where the match is weak. Clone size is given for some rows only: seen once, a few or many times, or a class if the clone is expanded.

v_gene: TRBV10-3; j_gene: TRBJ2-7; d_gene: TRBD1; abundance: NA; CDR3nt: TGTGCCATCAGTGAGCACGAGGGACAGGGGGACAACGAGCAGTACTTC; CDR3aa: CAISEHEGQGDNEQYF
v_gene: TRBV15; j_gene: TRBJ1-1; d_gene: NA; abundance: once; CDR3nt: TGTGCCACCAGCAGGAACAGGGTTGGGGGTACTGAAGCTTTCTTT; CDR3aa: CATSRNRVGGTEAFF
v_gene: TRBV19; j_gene: TRBJ2-3; d_gene: NA; abundance: NA; CDR3nt: TGTGCCTCCCTAGGAGGGAGCGGTACAGATACGCAGTATTTT; CDR3aa: CASLGGSGTDTQYF
v_gene: TRBV28; j_gene: TRBJ2-7; d_gene: TRBD1; abundance: NA; CDR3nt: TGTGCCAGCAGTAAGACAGGGGTGTACGAGCAGTACTTC; CDR3aa: CASSKTGVYEQYF
v_gene: TRBV27; j_gene: TRBJ2-1; d_gene: TRBD2; abundance: NA; CDR3nt: TGTGCCAGCAGTTTCCCGGGACTAGCGTACAATGAGCAGTTCTTC; CDR3aa: CASSFPGLAYNEQFF
v_gene: TRBV5-6; j_gene: TRBJ1-5; d_gene: TRBD1; abundance: NA; CDR3nt: TGTGCCAGCAGCTCAGGGGGGCGCAATCAGCCCCAGCATTTT; CDR3aa: CASSSGGRNQPQHF
v_gene: TRBV4-3; j_gene: TRBJ1-1; d_gene: NA; abundance: NA; CDR3nt: TGCGCCAGCAGCCAGGGCAGGGAGAACACTGAAGCTTTCTTT; CDR3aa: CASSQGRENTEAFF
v_gene: TRBV7-3; j_gene: TRBJ2-1; d_gene: TRBD2; abundance: few; CDR3nt: TGTGCCAGCAGCTTAGGCACTAGCGGGAGGGGAGATGAGCAGTTCTTC; CDR3aa: CASSLGTSGRGDEQFF
v_gene: TRBV19; j_gene: TRBJ2-2; d_gene: NA; abundance: NA; CDR3nt: TGTGCGAGTACCAGGGCCGCCAACACCGGGGAGCTGTTTTTT; CDR3aa: CASTRAANTGELFF
v_gene: TRBV19; j_gene: TRBJ2-3; d_gene: NA; abundance: NA; CDR3nt: TGTGCCAGTAGTATTGGGGGCCTCACAGATACGCAGTATTTT; CDR3aa: CASSIGGLTDTQYF
v_gene: TRBV18; j_gene: TRBJ1-1; d_gene: TRBD1; abundance: NA; CDR3nt: TGTGCCAGCTCACCAAGTTCGACAGGGGATAGTGAAGCTTTCTTT; CDR3aa: CASSPSSTGDSEAFF
v_gene: TRBV19; j_gene: TRBJ1-2; d_gene: NA; abundance: NA; CDR3nt: TGTGCCAGTAGTATAGATCGCACAGGGACCTACACCTTC; CDR3aa: CASSIDRTGTYTF
v_gene: TRBV6-5; j_gene: TRBJ2-2; d_gene: TRBD2; abundance: NA; CDR3nt: TGTGCCAGCGAGGGACTAGCAGCCGGGGAGCTGTTTTTT; CDR3aa: CASEGLAAGELFF
v_gene: TRBV6-5; j_gene: TRBJ1-2; d_gene: TRBD1; abundance: NA; CDR3nt: TGTGCCAGCAGGCTACAGGGGGGGGCCTATGGCTACACCTTC; CDR3aa: CASRLQGGAYGYTF
v_gene: TRBV25-1; j_gene: TRBJ2-7; d_gene: TRBD2; abundance: NA; CDR3nt: TGTGCCAGCAGTGCCCGGGGGGGGTTGGGCTACGAGCAGTACTTC; CDR3aa: CASSARGGLGYEQYF
v_gene: TRBV5-1; j_gene: TRBJ2-3; d_gene: TRBD1; abundance: once; CDR3nt: TGCGCCAGCAGCCGCGTGGGACAGCTTTCAGATACGCAGTATTTT; CDR3aa: CASSRVGQLSDTQYF
v_gene: TRBV14; j_gene: TRBJ1-2; d_gene: NA; abundance: NA; CDR3nt: TGTGCCAGCAGCCAAGAGCGGGCAAGGTATAGGGCATATGGCTACACCTTC; CDR3aa: CASSQERARYRAYGYTF